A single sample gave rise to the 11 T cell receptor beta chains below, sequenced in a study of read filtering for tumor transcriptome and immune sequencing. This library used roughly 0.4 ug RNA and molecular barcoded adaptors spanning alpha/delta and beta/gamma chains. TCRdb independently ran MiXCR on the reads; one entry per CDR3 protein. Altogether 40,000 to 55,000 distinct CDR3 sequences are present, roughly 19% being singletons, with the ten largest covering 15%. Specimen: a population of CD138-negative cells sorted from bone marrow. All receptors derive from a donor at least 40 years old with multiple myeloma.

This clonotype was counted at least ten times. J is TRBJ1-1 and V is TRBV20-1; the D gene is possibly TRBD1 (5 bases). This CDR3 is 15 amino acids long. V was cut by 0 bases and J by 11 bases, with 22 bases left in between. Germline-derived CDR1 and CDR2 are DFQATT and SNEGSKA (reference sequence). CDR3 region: CSARERLGAGTFAFF. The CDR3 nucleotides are TGCAGTGCTAGAGAAAGGCTGGGTGCAGGGACTTTTGCTTTCTTT.

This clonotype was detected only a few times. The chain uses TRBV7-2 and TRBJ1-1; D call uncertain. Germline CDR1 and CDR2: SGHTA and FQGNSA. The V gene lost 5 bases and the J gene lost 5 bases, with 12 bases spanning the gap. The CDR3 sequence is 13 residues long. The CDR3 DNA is TGTGCCAGCAGCAACTTAGTGCGAACTGAAGCTTTCTTT. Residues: CASSNLVRTEAFF.

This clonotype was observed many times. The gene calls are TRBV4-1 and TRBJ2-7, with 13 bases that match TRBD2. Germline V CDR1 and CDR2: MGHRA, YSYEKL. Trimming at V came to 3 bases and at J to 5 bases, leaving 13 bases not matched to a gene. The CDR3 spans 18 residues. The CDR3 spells CASSHEVGLAGVLDEQYF. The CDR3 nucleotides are TGCGCCAGCAGCCATGAAGTTGGACTAGCGGGAGTCCTAGACGAGCAGTACTTC.

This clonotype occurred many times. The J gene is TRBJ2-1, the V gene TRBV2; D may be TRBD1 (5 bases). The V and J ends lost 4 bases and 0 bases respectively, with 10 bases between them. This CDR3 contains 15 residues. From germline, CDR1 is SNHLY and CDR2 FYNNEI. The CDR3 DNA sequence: TGTGCCAGCAGTGCGGACATGGGCTCCTACAATGAGCAGTTCTTC. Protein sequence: CASSADMGSYNEQFF.

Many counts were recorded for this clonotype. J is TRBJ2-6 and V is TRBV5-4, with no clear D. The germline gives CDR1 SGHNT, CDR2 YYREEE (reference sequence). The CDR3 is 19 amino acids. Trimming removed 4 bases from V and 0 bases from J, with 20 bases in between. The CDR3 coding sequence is TGTGCCAGCAGCCCTGGTAGTGGGCGGCAGACCTCTGGGGCCAACGTCCTGACTTTC. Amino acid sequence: CASSPGSGRQTSGANVLTF. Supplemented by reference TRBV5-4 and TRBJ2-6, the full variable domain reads ETGVTQSPTHLIKTRGQQVTLRCSSQSGHNTVSWYQQALGQGPQFIFQYYREEENGRGNFPPRFSGLQFPNYSSELNVNALELDDSALYLCASSPGSGRQTSGANVLTFGAGSRLTVL.

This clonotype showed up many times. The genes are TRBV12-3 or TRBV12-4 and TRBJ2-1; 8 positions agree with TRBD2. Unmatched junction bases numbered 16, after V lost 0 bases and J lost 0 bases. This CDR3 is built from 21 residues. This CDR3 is CASSLAQGRSGAQGSYNEQFF. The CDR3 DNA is TGTGCCAGCAGTTTAGCGCAGGGGCGTAGCGGGGCCCAGGGCTCCTACAATGAGCAGTTCTTC.

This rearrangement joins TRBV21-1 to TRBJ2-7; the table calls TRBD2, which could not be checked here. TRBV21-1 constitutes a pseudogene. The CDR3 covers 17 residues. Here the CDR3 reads CAGSKERSEGPLNEQYF. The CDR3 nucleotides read TGTGCCGGCAGCAAAGAGCGAAGCGAGGGACCTCTAAATGAGCAGTACTTC.

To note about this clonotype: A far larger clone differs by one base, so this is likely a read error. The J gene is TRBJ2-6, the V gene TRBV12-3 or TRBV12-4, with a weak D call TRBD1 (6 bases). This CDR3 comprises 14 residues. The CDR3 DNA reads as TGTGCCAGCGGGGGCTTCTCTGGGGCCCACGTCCTGACTTTC. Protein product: CASGGFSGAHVLTF.

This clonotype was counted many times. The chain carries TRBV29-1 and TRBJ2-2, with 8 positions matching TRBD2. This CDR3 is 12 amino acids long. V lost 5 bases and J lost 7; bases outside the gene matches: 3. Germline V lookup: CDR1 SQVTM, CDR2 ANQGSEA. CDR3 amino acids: CSVFRGGGELFF. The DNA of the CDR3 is TGCAGCGTTTTTCGGGGGGGCGGGGAGCTGTTTTTT.

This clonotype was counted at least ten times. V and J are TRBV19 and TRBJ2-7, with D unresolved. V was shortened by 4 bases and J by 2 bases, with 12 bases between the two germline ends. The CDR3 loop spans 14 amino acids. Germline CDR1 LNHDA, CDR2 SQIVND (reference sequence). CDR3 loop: CASSSRDKPYEQYF. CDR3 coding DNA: TGTGCCAGTAGTAGCCGTGACAAGCCCTACGAGCAGTACTTC.

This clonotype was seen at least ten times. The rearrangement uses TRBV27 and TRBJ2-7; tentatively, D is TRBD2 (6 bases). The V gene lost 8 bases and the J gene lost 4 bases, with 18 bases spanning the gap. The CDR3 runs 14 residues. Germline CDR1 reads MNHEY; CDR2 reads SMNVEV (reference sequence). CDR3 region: CASGTGTVDYEQYF. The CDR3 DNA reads TGTGCCAGCGGAACCGGGACTGTGGATTACGAGCAGTACTTC.